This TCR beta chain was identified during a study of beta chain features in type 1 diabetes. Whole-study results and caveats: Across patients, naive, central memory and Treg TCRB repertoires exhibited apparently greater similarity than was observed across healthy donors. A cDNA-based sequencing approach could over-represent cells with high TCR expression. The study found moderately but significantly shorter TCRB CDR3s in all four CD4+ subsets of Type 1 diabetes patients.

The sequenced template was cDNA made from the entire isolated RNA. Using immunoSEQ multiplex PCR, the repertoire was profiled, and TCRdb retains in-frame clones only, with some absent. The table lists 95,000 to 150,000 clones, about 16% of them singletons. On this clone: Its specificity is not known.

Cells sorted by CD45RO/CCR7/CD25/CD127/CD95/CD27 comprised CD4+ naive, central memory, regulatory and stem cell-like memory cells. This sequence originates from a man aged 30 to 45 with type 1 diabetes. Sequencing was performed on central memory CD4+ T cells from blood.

CDR3 protein: CASSVGVSGTDTQYF. In DNA form, the CDR3 reads TGTGCCAGCAGCGTAGGGGTTAGCGGCACAGATACGCAGTATTTT. The chain combines TRBV9 with TRBJ2-3; tentatively, D is TRBD2 (5 bases). Per the germline V gene, CDR1 is SGDLS and CDR2 is YYNGEE. This CDR3 spans 15 amino acids. Trimming shortened V by 0 bases and J by 1 base, and 9 bases separated the two germline ends.